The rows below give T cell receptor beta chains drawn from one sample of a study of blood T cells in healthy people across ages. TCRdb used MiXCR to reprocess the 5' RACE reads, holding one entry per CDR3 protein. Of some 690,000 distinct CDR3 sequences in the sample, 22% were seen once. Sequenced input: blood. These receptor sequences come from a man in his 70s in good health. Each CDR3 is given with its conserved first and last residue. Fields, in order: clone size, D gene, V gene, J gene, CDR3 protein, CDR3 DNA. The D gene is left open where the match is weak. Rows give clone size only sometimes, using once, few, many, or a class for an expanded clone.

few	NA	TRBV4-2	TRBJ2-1	CASSQVGGPNEQFF	TGTGCCAGCAGCCAAGTAGGGGGGCCGAATGAGCAGTTCTTC
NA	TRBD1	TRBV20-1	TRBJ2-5	CSARVVTGAETQYF	TGCAGTGCTAGAGTAGTGACAGGGGCGGAGACCCAGTACTTC
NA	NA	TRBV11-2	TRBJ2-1	CASSPVGTYNEQFF	TGTGCCAGCAGCCCCGTGGGCACCTACAATGAGCAGTTCTTC
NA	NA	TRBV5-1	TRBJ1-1	CASTSGQGDTEAFF	TGCGCCAGCACCTCTGGCCAGGGCGACACTGAAGCTTTCTTT
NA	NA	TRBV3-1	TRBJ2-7	CASSQVRPTYEQYF	TGTGCCAGCAGCCAAGTGCGGCCAACCTACGAGCAGTACTTC
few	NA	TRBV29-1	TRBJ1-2	CSVVTGPPANGYTF	TGCAGCGTTGTTACCGGGCCCCCAGCCAACGGCTACACCTTC
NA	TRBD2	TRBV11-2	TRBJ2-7	CASSLDLAGGSLEQYF	TGTGCCAGCAGCTTAGATCTAGCGGGGGGGTCCCTCGAGCAGTACTTC
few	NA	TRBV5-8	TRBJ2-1	CASSLASGDTMGYDEQFF	TGTGCCAGCAGCTTGGCCTCAGGCGACACTATGGGGTACGATGAGCAGTTCTTC
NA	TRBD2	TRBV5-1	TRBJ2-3	CASSLSSGRTDTQYF	TGCGCCAGCAGCCTGAGTAGCGGGAGAACAGATACGCAGTATTTT
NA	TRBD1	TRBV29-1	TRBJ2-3	CSVGRDRAITDTQYF	TGCAGCGTTGGACGGGACAGGGCAATCACAGATACGCAGTATTTT
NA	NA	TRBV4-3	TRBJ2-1	CASGKDVGGSGYNEQFF	TGCGCCAGCGGCAAAGACGTAGGGGGGAGTGGGTACAATGAGCAGTTCTTC
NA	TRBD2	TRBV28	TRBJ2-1	CASSVGTSGSHEQFF	TGTGCCAGCAGTGTTGGGACTAGCGGGAGTCATGAGCAGTTCTTC
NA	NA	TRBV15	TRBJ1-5	CATSREGNQPQHF	TGTGCCACCAGCAGAGAAGGCAATCAGCCCCAGCATTTT
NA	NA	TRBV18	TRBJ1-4	CASSPSTSRGTNEKLFF	TGTGCCAGCTCACCATCGACTTCAAGGGGTACTAATGAAAAACTGTTTTTT
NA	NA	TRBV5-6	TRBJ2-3	CASSLGAIRDTQYF	TGTGCCAGCAGCTTAGGAGCGATCAGAGATACGCAGTATTTT
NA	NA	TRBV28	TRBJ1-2	CASSWTGQHYGYTF	TGTGCCAGCAGTTGGACTGGCCAGCACTATGGCTACACCTTC
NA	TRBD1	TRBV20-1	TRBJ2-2	CSASRRGQGGELFF	TGCAGTGCATCCCGCAGGGGGCAAGGCGGGGAGCTGTTTTTT
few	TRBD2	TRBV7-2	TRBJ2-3	CASSHSLAGVTTDTQYF	TGTGCCAGCAGCCACTCATTAGCGGGGGTCACCACAGATACGCAGTATTTT
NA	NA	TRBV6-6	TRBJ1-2	CASKGRQGLGGYTF	TGTGCCAGCAAAGGGAGGCAGGGCTTAGGTGGCTACACCTTC
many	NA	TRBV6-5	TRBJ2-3	CASSSTGASTDTQYF	TGTGCCAGCAGTTCGACGGGGGCAAGCACAGATACGCAGTATTTT
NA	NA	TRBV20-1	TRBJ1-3	CSASRGNSGNTIYF	TGCAGTGCTAGTCGGGGGAACTCTGGAAACACCATATATTTT
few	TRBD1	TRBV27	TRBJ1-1	CAGSLSKGQVEAFF	TGTGCCGGCAGTTTATCTAAGGGACAGGTCGAAGCTTTCTTT
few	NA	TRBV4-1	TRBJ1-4	CASSPTWVSNEKLFF	TGCGCCAGCAGCCCCACATGGGTCTCTAATGAAAAACTGTTTTTT
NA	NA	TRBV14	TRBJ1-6	CASSQTVGTPLHF	TGTGCCAGCAGCCAGACCGTGGGGACACCCCTCCACTTT
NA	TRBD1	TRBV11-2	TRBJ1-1	CASSLLGQGLKTFF	TGTGCCAGCAGCTTATTGGGACAGGGTTTAAAGACTTTCTTT
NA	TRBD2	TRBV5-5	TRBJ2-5	CASSLGLAGKKETQYF	TGTGCCAGCAGCCTGGGACTAGCGGGGAAAAAAGAGACCCAGTACTTC
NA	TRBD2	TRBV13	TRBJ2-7	CASSLGGLAGTYEQYF	TGTGCCAGCAGCTTAGGTGGACTAGCGGGGACCTACGAGCAGTACTTC
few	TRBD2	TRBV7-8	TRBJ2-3	CASSPRVGGGTDTQYF	TGTGCCAGCAGCCCCCGGGTCGGGGGGGGCACAGATACGCAGTATTTT
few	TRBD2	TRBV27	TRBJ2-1	CASSRTSGRWNEQFF	TGTGCCAGCAGCCGGACTAGCGGGAGGTGGAATGAGCAGTTCTTC
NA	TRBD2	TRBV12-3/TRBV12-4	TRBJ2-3	CASSLEAGGRTDTQYF	TGTGCCAGCAGTTTAGAAGCGGGGGGTAGAACAGATACGCAGTATTTT
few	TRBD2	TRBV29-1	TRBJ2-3	CSSDTREGLRLSTQYF	TGCAGTTCTGACACGCGGGAGGGCCTTAGGTTGTCTACGCAGTATTTT
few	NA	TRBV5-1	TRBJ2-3	CASASGGGPDTQYF	TGCGCCAGTGCGTCAGGAGGTGGGCCAGATACGCAGTATTTT
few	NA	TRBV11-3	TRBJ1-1	CASSLDGGLDTEAFF	TGTGCCAGCAGCTTAGATGGGGGGTTAGACACTGAAGCTTTCTTT
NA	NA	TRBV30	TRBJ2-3	CAWSVSGYSTDTQYF	TGTGCCTGGAGTGTAAGCGGGTATAGCACAGATACGCAGTATTTT
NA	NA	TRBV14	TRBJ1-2	CASSQDGHFYTF	TGTGCCAGCAGCCAAGACGGCCATTTCTACACCTTC
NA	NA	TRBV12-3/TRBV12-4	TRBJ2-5	CASKDNGGQTQYF	TGTGCCAGCAAAGACAATGGGGGTCAGACCCAGTACTTC
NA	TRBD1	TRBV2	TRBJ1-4	CASRFGGQGSEKLFF	TGTGCCAGCAGGTTTGGCGGACAGGGCAGTGAAAAACTGTTTTTT
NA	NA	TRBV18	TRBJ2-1	CASSRGQGLNEQFF	TGTGCCAGCTCACGAGGTCAGGGTCTGAATGAGCAGTTCTTC
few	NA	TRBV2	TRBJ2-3	CASSGLEDTQYF	TGTGCCAGCAGTGGTCTAGAGGATACGCAGTATTTT
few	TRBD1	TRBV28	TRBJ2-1	CASTRGQPMDEQFF	TGTGCCAGCACTAGGGGACAGCCCATGGATGAGCAGTTCTTC
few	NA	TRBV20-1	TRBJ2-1	CSAGAYVGEQFF	TGCAGTGCTGGAGCTTATGTCGGCGAGCAGTTCTTC
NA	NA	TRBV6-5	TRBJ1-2	CASSLYREGDNYGYTF	TGTGCCAGCAGTTTGTATAGGGAGGGGGATAACTATGGCTACACCTTC
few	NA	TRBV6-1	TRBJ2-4	CASSEQVASRLLVNIQYF	TGTGCCAGCAGTGAACAGGTGGCGTCCCGGTTGTTGGTAAACATTCAGTACTTC
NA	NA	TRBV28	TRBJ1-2	CASSSGQPYGYTF	TGTGCCAGCAGTTCTGGACAGCCCTATGGCTACACCTTC
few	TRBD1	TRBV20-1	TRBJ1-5	CSAQQGSNQPQHF	TGCAGTGCCCAACAGGGGAGCAATCAGCCCCAGCATTTT
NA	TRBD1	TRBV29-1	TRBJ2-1	CSARDRGHGEQFF	TGCAGCGCCCGGGACAGGGGGCACGGTGAGCAGTTCTTC
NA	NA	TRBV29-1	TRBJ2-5	CSVEGYSSGQYF	TGCAGCGTTGAAGGGTACAGCTCCGGCCAGTACTTC
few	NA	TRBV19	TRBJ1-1	CASTPGSPNTEAFF	TGTGCCAGTACCCCCGGGAGCCCGAACACTGAAGCTTTCTTT
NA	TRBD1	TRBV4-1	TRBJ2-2	CASSQQDMGATGRTGELFF	TGCGCCAGCAGCCAACAAGATATGGGCGCGACAGGGCGCACCGGGGAGCTGTTTTTT
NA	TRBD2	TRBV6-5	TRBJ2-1	CASSYGTSFPNEQFF	TGTGCCAGCAGTTACGGGACTAGTTTCCCCAATGAGCAGTTCTTC
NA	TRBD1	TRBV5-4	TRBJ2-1	CASSRTGDRNEQFF	TGTGCCAGCTCACGTACAGGGGATCGCAATGAGCAGTTCTTC
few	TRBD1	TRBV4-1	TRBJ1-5	CASSQDQGARKPQHF	TGCGCCAGCAGCCAAGATCAGGGGGCGAGGAAGCCCCAGCATTTT
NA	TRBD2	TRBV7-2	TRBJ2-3	CASSSSSGGSTDTQYF	TGTGCCAGCAGCTCCTCTAGCGGGGGGAGCACAGATACGCAGTATTTT
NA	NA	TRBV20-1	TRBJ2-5	CSARGGSSEETQYF	TGCAGTGCTAGAGGGGGCTCCTCTGAGGAGACCCAGTACTTC
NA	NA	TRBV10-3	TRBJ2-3	CAISQTGSTDTQYF	TGTGCCATCAGCCAGACAGGAAGCACAGATACGCAGTATTTT
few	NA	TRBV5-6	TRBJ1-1	CASSVPNTEAFF	TGTGCCAGCAGCGTTCCCAACACTGAAGCTTTCTTT
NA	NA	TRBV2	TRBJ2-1	CASNSQGTVGDEQFF	TGTGCCAGCAATTCGCAGGGTACGGTTGGAGATGAGCAGTTCTTC
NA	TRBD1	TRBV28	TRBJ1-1	CASRTNEGAGEAFF	TGTGCCAGCCGAACAAACGAGGGGGCCGGTGAAGCTTTCTTT